Many counts were recorded for the clone carrying this TCR beta chain. What was amplified from RNA transcripts were TCR beta CDR3 regions. The study used the HTBI primer set for a first-round RT-PCR of the TCR CDR3. TCRdb re-called the multiplex PCR reads through MiXCR, storing one row per CDR3 protein. The table includes approximately 600,000 distinct CDR3 sequences, roughly 15% detected once. The data were taken from a study of T cells in Graves' hyperthyroidism and ophthalmopathy. The CDR3 runs 12 residues. The V gene's germline CDR1 is DFQATT and CDR2 SNEGSKA (reference sequence). V was clipped by 7 bases and J by 1 base; unmatched bases: 3.

This chain joins TRBV20-1 and TRBJ1-1; 7 positions match TRBD1. The sample consisted of blood. The sequence derives from a woman in her thirties or forties with Graves' ophthalmopathy. The CDR3 coding sequence is TGCAGTGGGACAGGACCGAACACTGAAGCTTTCTTT. Translated, it gives CSGTGPNTEAFF.